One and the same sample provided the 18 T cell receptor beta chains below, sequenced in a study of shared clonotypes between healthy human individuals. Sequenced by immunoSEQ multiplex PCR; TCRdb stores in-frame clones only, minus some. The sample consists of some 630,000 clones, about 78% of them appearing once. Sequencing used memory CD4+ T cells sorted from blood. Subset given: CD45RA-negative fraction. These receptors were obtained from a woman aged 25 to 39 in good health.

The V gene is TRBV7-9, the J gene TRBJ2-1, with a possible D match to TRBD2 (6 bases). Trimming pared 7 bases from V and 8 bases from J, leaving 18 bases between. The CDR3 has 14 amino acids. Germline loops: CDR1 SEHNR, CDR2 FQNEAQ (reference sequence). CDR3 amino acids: CASTTNGGSDEQFF. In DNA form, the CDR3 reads TGTGCCAGCACCACTAATGGGGGGAGCGATGAGCAGTTCTTC.

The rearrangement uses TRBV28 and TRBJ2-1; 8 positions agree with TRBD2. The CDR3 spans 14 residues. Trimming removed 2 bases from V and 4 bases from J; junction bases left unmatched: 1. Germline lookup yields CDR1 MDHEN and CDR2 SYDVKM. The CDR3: CASSLSGGYNEQFF. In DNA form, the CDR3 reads TGTGCCAGCAGTTTAAGCGGGGGTTACAATGAGCAGTTCTTC.

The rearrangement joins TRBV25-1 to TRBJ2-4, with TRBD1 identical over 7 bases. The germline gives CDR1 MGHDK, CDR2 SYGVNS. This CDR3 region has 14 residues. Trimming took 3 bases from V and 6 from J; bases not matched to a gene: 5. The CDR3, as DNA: TGTGCCAGCAGTGATAGACAGGGAAGAAACATTCAGTACTTC. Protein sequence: CASSDRQGRNIQYF.

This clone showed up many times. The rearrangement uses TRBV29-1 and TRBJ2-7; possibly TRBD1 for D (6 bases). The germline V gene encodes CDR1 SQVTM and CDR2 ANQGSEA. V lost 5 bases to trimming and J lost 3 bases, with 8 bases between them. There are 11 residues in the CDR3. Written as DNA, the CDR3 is TGCAGCGTTACGGACAGCTACGAGCAGTACTTC. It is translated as CSVTDSYEQYF.

Written as DNA, the CDR3 is TGTGCCATCAAATCCATATACAGGGACACTGAAGCTTTCTTT. This sequence encodes CAIKSIYRDTEAFF. J is TRBJ1-1 and V is TRBV6-5; D may be TRBD1 (6 bases). Germline V gene data show CDR1 as MNHEY and CDR2 as SVGAGI. Trimming removed 10 bases at V and 3 bases at J, with 18 bases between. The CDR3 loop spans 14 amino acids.

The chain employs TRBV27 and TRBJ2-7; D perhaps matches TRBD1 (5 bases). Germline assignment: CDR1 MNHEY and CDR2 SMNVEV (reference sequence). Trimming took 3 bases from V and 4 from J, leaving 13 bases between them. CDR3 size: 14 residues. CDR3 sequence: CASSFSQGRYEQYF. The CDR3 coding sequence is TGTGCCAGCAGTTTTAGTCAGGGCAGGTACGAGCAGTACTTC.

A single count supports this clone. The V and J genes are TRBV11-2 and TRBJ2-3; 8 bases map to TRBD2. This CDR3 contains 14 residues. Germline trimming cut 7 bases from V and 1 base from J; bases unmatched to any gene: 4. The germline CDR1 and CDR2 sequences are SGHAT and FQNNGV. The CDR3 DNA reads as TGTGCCAGCAACAGCGGGAGAGGCACAGATACGCAGTATTTT. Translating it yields CASNSGRGTDTQYF.

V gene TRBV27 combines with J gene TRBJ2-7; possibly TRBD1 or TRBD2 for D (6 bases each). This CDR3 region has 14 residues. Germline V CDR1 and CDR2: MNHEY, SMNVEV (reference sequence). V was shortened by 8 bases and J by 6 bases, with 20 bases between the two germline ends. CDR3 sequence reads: CASGRGGQLSEQYF. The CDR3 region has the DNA TGTGCCAGCGGCCGAGGGGGGCAATTGTCCGAGCAGTACTTC.

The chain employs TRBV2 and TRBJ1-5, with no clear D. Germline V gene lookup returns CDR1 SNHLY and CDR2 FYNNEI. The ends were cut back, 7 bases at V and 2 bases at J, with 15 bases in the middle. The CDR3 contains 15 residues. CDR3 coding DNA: TGTGCCAGCATGGAGGGAGGGCTGCGCAATCAGCCCCAGCATTTT. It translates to CASMEGGLRNQPQHF.

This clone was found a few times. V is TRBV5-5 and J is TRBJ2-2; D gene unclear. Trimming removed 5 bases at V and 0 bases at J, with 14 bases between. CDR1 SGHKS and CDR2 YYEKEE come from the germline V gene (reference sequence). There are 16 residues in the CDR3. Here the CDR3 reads CASRLRPGANTGELFF. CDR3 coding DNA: TGTGCCAGCAGACTTAGGCCAGGCGCGAACACCGGGGAGCTGTTTTTT.

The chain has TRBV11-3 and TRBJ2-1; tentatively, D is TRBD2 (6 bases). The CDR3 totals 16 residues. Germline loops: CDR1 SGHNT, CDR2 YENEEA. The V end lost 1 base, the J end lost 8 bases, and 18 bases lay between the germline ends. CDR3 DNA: TGTGCCAGCAGCTTAGCGGGAGTGGAAGTAGGCGATGAGCAGTTCTTC. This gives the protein CASSLAGVEVGDEQFF.

Written as DNA, the CDR3 is TGTGCCAGCAGTTCTCTAGCGGGAGTTGGGAATGAGCAGTTCTTC. Its translation: CASSSLAGVGNEQFF. V gene TRBV6-5 combines with J gene TRBJ2-1, with 10 bases matching TRBD2. CDR1 is MNHEY and CDR2 is SVGAGI in the germline V gene. CDR3 length: 15 residues. Trimming took 4 bases from V and 7 from J; bases not matched to a gene: 7.

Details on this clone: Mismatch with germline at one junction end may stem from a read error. DNA of the CDR3: TGTGCCAGCAGTGAAAACCCGGACAGGGCCACGCGATATGGCCACACCTTC. It is translated as CASSENPDRATRYGHTF. This chain links TRBV6-1 with TRBJ1-2, with 8 bases aligning to TRBD1. The V gene's germline CDR1 is MNHNS and CDR2 SASEGT. The CDR3 runs to 17 residues.

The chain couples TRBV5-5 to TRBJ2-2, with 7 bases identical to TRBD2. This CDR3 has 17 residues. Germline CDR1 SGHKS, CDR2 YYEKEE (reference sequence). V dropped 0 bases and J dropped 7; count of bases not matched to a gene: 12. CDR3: CASSLVPRTSDGGELFF. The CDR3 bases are TGTGCCAGCAGCTTGGTTCCTCGCACTAGCGACGGCGGGGAGCTGTTTTTT.

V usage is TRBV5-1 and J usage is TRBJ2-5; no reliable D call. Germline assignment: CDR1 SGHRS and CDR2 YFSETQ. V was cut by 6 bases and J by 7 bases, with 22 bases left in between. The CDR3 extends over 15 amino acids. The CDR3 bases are TGCGCCAGCACATCGCCGGGCCCAATGTTAGGGACCCAGTACTTC. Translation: CASTSPGPMLGTQYF.

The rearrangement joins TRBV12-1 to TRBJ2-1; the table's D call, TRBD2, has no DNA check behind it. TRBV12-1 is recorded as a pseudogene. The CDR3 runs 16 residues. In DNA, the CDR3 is TGTGCCAGCAGCTTACCGCCGACTAGCGGGACTAATGAGCAGTTCTTC. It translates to CASSLPPTSGTNEQFF.

CDR3 protein: CASSFLSGGAQPQHF. DNA of the CDR3: TGTGCCAGCAGTTTCCTCAGCGGGGGGGCTCAGCCCCAGCATTTT. This chain uses TRBV28 with TRBJ1-5; D is possibly TRBD1 (6 bases). The germline gives CDR1 MDHEN, CDR2 SYDVKM. V shed 3 bases and J shed 6 bases, with 15 bases lying between them. The CDR3 runs to 15 residues.

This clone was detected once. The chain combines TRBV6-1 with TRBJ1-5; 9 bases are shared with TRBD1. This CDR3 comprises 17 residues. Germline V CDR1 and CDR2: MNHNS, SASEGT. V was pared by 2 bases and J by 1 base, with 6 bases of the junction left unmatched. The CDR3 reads CASSEFGTGRSNQPQHF. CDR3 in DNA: TGTGCCAGCAGTGAATTTGGGACAGGGAGAAGCAATCAGCCCCAGCATTTT.